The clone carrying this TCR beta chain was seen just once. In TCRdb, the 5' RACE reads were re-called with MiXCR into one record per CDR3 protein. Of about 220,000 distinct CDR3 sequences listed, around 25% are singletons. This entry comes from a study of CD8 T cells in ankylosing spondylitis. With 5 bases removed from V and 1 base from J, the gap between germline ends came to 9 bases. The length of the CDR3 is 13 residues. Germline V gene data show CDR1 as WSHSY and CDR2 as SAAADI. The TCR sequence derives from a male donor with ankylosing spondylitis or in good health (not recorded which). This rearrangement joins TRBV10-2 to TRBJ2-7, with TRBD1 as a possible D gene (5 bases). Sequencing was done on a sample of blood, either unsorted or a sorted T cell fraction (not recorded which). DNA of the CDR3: TGCGCCAGCAGTCTGACAGAGTCCTACGAGCAGTACTTC. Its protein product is CASSLTESYEQYF.